This TCR beta chain was identified in a study of blood T cell repertoires in COVID-19. This CDR3 has 13 amino acids. The ends were cut back, 0 bases at V and 5 bases at J, with 7 bases in the middle. The V gene's germline CDR1 is LNHNV and CDR2 YYDKDF (reference sequence). Repertoires were generated with immunoSEQ multiplex PCR, while TCRdb's copy carries only in-frame clones and drops some. The sample consists of 150,000 or so clones, approximately 81% of them appearing once. Sequencing was done on a sample of peripheral blood. The clonotype comes from a human donor in a cohort sampled during active COVID-19. This chain uses TRBV15 with TRBJ2-5; D is perhaps TRBD2 (5 bases). In nucleotides, the CDR3 is TGTGCCACCAGCAGAGATCGGAGGGAGACCCAGTACTTC. As protein: CATSRDRRETQYF.